These 2 T cell receptor beta chains were sequenced from one sample in a study of OX40 agonist ivuxolimab in advanced cancers. Receptor amplification or capture employed the immunoSEQ multiplex PCR assay. TCRdb took this table from immuneACCESS and kept in-frame rearrangements with V and J called. Such tables lack part of the clones; where checked against another copy, unresolved V genes explain under half of the gap, and the rest is unexplained. Present in this sample are approximately 58,000 clones, roughly four fifths of which were seen just once. The ten largest clones take up 0.75% of the sample. The source material was CD4+ or CD8+ T cells sorted from blood, sampled in a trial of the OX40 agonist ivuxolimab. Receptors were obtained from an adult with an advanced solid tumor such as melanoma, head and neck, liver or kidney cancer.

Written as DNA, the CDR3 is TGTGCCAGCAGCCAAGCACAGGGAGGTTACGAGCAGTACTTC. Protein sequence: CASSQAQGGYEQYF. V and J are TRBV4-2 and TRBJ2-7, with D tentatively TRBD1 or TRBD2 (6 bases each). Germline V gene lookup returns CDR1 LGHNA and CDR2 YNFKEQ. V was cut by 1 base and J by 4 bases, with 11 bases left in between. The CDR3 totals 14 residues.

DNA for the CDR3: TGCGCCAGCAGCTTGGATGGGGGGCACGGCTACAATGAGCAGTTCTTC. Translation: CASSLDGGHGYNEQFF. The J gene is TRBJ2-1, the V gene TRBV5-1, with D possibly called TRBD1 or TRBD2 (6 bases each). V was clipped by 0 bases and J by 3 bases, with 13 bases between them. CDR3 length: 16 residues. Germline CDR1 SGHRS, CDR2 YFSETQ.